This TCR beta chain came from a study of blood T cell repertoires in COVID-19. Study background: The United States, Italy and Spain were the sources of the acute and convalescent COVID-19 samples. Nucleic acid was either cDNA or gDNA, and it came from T cells, B-cell-depleted T cells, or PBMCs.

Germline V gene data show CDR1 as KGHDR and CDR2 as SFDVKD. This CDR3 comprises 16 residues. The V and J ends lost 4 bases and 6 bases, in that order; junction bases with no gene match: 12. Per the study methods: Reference gene primer amplification yielded estimated nucleated cell counts. Repertoires were generated with immunoSEQ multiplex PCR, while TCRdb's copy carries only in-frame clones and drops some. V, J and clone size reflect that table, while D and trimming were determined from the DNA. This sample has roughly 40,000 clones; under 80% occur once, and the top ten carry about 25%. The chain employs TRBV24-1 and TRBJ2-7; 9 bases fit TRBD2. The sequence was obtained from an elderly man with acute or convalescent COVID-19. Sequenced input: peripheral blood. The CDR3 DNA sequence: TGTGCCACCAGTGACAGGTGGCGGGAGGGCCGGGTCGAGCAGTACTTC. Translated, it gives CATSDRWREGRVEQYF.